The 5 T cell receptor beta chains given below trace back to one sample, sequenced in a study of CD8+CD57+ T cells in acquired aplastic anemia. For CDR3 and TCR beta VDJ profiling, genomic DNA was the template used. TCRdb fed the reads into MiXCR, producing one record per CDR3 protein. Of about 470,000 distinct CDR3 sequences listed, around a third are singletons. Only patients with CD8+CD57+ cell expansion on flow cytometry were chosen for sequencing. Material: sorted CD4+, CD8+, or CD8+CD57+ T cells (not recorded which) from PBMCs. All receptors come from a human donor with aplastic anemia.

This clonotype was observed at least ten times. The gene calls are TRBV7-9 and TRBJ1-2, with TRBD1 matching over 8 bases. J lost 3 bases, V lost 5 bases, and 2 bases had no gene match. The germline gives CDR1 SEHNR, CDR2 FQNEAQ (reference sequence). This CDR3 is 13 amino acids long. The CDR3 is CASSRGQDYGYTF. The CDR3 bases are TGTGCCAGCAGCCGGGGACAGGACTATGGCTACACCTTC.

CDR3 region: CASSRGPQYEQYF. Written as DNA, the CDR3 is TGTGCCAGCAGCCGCGGTCCCCAATACGAGCAGTACTTC. V gene TRBV7-3 combines with J gene TRBJ2-7; D remains unclear. CDR1 is SGHTA and CDR2 is FQGTGA in the germline V gene. The CDR3 loop spans 13 amino acids. Between the trimmed V and J ends, which lost 5 bases and 4 bases, there was a span of 12 bases.

CDR3 amino acids: CASSRTGKGYTF. CDR3 nucleotides: TGTGCCAGCAGTAGGACAGGGAAGGGCTACACCTTC. The V call is TRBV2, the J call TRBJ1-2, with TRBD1 matching 8 bases. The trim removed 5 bases at V and 8 bases at J, leaving 4 bases unmatched. The germline V gene has CDR1 SNHLY and CDR2 FYNNEI. There are 12 residues in the CDR3. Complete variable domain (other parts from reference TRBV2 and TRBJ1-2): EPEVTQTPSHQVTQMGQEVILRCVPISNHLYFYWYRQILGQKVEFLVSFYNNEISEKSEIFDDQFSVERPDGSNFTLKIRSTKLEDSAMYFCASSRTGKGYTFGSGTRLTVV.

This clonotype was picked up a small number of times. The chain combines TRBV6-1 with TRBJ2-7; unclear D gene. The germline V gene encodes CDR1 MNHNS and CDR2 SASEGT. The V end lost 6 bases, the J end lost 3 bases, and 12 bases lay between the germline ends. CDR3 length equals 13 residues. CDR3 sequence (DNA): TGTGCCAGCAGCCTGACACCCAACTACGAGCAGTACTTC. It translates to CASSLTPNYEQYF.

J is TRBJ2-5 and V is TRBV10-2; D is undetermined. Germline V gene data show CDR1 as WSHSY and CDR2 as SAAADI. Trimming left V 3 bases short and J 3 bases short, with 5 bases between. The CDR3 is made up of 12 amino acids. The CDR3, as DNA: TGCGCCAGCAGTGAACGGGAAGAGACCCAGTACTTC. Amino acids: CASSEREETQYF.